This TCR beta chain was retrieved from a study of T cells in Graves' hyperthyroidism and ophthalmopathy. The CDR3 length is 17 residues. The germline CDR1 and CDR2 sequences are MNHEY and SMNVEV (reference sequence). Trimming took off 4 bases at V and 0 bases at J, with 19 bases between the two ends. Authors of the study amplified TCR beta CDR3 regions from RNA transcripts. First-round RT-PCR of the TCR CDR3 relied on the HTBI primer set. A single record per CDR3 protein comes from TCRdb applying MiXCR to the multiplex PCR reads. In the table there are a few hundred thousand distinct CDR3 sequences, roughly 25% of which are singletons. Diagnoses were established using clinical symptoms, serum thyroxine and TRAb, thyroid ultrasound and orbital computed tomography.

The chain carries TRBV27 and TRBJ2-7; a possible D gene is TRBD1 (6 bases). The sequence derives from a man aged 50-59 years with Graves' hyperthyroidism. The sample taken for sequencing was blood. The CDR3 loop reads CASSYGRGMSPSYEQYF. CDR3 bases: TGTGCCAGCAGTTACGGCAGGGGAATGTCTCCCTCCTACGAGCAGTACTTC.